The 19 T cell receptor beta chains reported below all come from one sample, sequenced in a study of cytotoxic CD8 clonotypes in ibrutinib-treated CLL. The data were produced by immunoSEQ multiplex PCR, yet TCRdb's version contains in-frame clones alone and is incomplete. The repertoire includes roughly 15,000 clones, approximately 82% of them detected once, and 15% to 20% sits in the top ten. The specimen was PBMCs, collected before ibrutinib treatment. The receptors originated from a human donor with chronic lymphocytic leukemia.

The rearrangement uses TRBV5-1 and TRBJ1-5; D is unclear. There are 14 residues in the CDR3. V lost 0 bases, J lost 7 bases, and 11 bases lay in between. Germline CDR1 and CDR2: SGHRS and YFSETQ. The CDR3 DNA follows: TGCGCCAGCAGCTTGGGCATCGGAGGCCAGCCCCAGCATTTT. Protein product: CASSLGIGGQPQHF.

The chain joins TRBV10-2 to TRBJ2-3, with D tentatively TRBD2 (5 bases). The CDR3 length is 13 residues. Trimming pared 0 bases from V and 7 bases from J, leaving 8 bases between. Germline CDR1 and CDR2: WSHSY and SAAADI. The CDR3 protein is CASSESTGNTQYF. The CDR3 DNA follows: TGCGCCAGCAGTGAGTCTACGGGGAATACGCAGTATTTT.

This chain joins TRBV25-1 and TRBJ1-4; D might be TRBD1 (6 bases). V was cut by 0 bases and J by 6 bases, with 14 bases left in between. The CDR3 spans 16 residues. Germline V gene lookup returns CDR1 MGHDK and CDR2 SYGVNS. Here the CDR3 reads CASSEYLAGEDEKLFF. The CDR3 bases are TGTGCCAGCAGTGAATATCTTGCAGGGGAGGATGAAAAACTGTTTTTT.

In DNA form, the CDR3 reads TGTGCCAGCAGCCTGGGGGGGCTCGCGACAGATACGCAGTATTTT. The encoded protein is CASSLGGLATDTQYF. J is TRBJ2-3 and V is TRBV7-9; a possible D gene is TRBD2 (7 bases). V lost 5 bases and J lost 3, with 15 bases in between. Per the germline V gene, CDR1 is SEHNR and CDR2 is FQNEAQ (reference sequence). This CDR3 region has 15 residues. Combining the CDR3 with reference TRBV7-9 and TRBJ2-3 gives the whole variable domain DTGVSQNPRHKITKRGQNVTFRCDPISEHNRLYWYRQTLGQGPEFLTYFQNEAQLEKSRLLSDRFSAERPKGSFSTLEIQRTEQGDSAMYLCASSLGGLATDTQYFGPGTRLTVL.

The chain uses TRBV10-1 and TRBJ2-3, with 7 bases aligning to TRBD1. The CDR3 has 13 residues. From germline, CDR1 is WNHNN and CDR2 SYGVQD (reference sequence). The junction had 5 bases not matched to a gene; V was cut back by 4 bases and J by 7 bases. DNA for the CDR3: TGCGCCAGCAGTGGACAGGGTCGGAATACGCAGTATTTT. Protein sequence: CASSGQGRNTQYF.

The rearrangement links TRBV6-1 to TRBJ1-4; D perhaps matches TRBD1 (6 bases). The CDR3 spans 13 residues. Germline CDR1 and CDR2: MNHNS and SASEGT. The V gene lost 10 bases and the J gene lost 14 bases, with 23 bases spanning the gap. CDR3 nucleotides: TGTGCCAACCTGACAGGAAGGCCGCGAGGGCTGTTTTTT. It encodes CANLTGRPRGLFF.

For the CDR3, the DNA is TGTGCCAGCAGCGTCTTAGGGGGCTGGGAGACCCAGTACTTC. It codes for CASSVLGGWETQYF. This chain connects TRBV9 to TRBJ2-5, with 7 positions matching TRBD1. The trim removed 2 bases at V and 5 bases at J, leaving 6 bases unmatched. Looked up from germline, CDR1 is SGDLS and CDR2 is YYNGEE. The CDR3 totals 14 residues.

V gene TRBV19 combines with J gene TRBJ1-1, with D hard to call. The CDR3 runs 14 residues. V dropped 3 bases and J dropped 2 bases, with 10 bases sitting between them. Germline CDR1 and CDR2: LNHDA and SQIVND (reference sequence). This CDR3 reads CASSMRQLNTEAFF. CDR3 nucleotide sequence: TGTGCCAGTAGTATGAGGCAGTTAAACACTGAAGCTTTCTTT.

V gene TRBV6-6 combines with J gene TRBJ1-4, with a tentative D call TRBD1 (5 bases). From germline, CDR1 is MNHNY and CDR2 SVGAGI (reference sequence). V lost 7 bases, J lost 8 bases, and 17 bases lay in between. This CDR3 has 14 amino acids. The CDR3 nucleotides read TGTGCCAGCACCAAGACAGTGCTTGGGGAAAAACTGTTTTTT. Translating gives CASTKTVLGEKLFF.

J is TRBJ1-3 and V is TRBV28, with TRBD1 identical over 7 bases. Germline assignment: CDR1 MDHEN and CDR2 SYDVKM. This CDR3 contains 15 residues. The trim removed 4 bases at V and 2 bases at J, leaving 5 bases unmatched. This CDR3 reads CASSSGQLTGNTIYF. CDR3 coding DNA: TGTGCCAGCAGTTCGGGACAGCTTACTGGAAACACCATATATTTT.

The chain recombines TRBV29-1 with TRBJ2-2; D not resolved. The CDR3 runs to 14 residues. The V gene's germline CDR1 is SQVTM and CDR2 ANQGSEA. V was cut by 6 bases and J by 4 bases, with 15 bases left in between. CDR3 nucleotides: TGCAGCGTCCGTATAGGGTTTGGCACCGGGGAGCTGTTTTTT. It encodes CSVRIGFGTGELFF.

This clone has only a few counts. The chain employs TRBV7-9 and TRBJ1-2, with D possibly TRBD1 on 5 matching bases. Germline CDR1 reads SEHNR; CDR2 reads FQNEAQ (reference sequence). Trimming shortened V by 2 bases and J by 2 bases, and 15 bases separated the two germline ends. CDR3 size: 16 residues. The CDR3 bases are TGTGCCAGCAGCTTAACCCCAGCAGGGATCAACTATGGCTACACCTTC. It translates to CASSLTPAGINYGYTF.

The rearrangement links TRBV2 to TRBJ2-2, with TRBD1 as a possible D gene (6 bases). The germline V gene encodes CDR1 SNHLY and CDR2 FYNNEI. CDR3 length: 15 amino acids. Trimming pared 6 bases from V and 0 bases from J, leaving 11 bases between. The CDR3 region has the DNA TGTGCCAGCAGGTTGGGGACAACGAACACCGGGGAGCTGTTTTTT. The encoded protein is CASRLGTTNTGELFF.

CDR3 sequence: CASSPEQGMNTEAFF. The CDR3 DNA sequence: TGTGCCAGCAGTCCCGAGCAGGGTATGAACACTGAAGCTTTCTTT. The rearrangement joins TRBV2 to TRBJ1-1; a possible D gene is TRBD1 (5 bases). The CDR3 runs to 15 residues. V was shortened by 5 bases and J by 0 bases, with 13 bases between the two germline ends. Looked up from germline, CDR1 is SNHLY and CDR2 is FYNNEI.

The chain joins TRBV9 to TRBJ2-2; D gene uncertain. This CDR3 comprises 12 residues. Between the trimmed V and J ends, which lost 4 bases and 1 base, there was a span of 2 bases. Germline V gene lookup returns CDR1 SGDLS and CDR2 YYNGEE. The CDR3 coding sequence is TGTGCCAGCAGCTTGAACACCGGGGAGCTGTTTTTT. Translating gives CASSLNTGELFF.

The DNA of the CDR3 is TGTGCCAGCAGCCTAGGGTACGGGACAAACTCCGGCTACACCTTC. Translated: CASSLGYGTNSGYTF. This chain links TRBV7-3 with TRBJ1-2; tentatively, D is TRBD1 (6 bases). Per germline, CDR1 SGHTA and CDR2 FQGTGA. V shed 5 bases and J shed 8 bases, with 21 bases lying between them. The CDR3 length is 15 residues. Complete variable domain (other parts from reference TRBV7-3 and TRBJ1-2): GAGVSQTPSNKVTEKGKYVELRCDPISGHTALYWYRQSLGQGPEFLIYFQGTGAADDSGLPNDRFFAVRPEGSVSTLKIQRTERGDSAVYLCASSLGYGTNSGYTFGSGTRLTVV.

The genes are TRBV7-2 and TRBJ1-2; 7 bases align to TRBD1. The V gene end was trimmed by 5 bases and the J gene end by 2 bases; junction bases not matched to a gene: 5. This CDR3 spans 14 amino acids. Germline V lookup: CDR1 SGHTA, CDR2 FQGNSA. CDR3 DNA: TGTGCCAGCAGCGACCAGACAGGGAACTATGGCTACACCTTC. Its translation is CASSDQTGNYGYTF. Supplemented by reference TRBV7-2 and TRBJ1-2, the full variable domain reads GAGVSQSPSNKVTEKGKDVELRCDPISGHTALYWYRQSLGQGLEFLIYFQGNSAPDKSGLPSDRFSAERTGGSVSTLTIQRTQQEDSAVYLCASSDQTGNYGYTFGSGTRLTVV.

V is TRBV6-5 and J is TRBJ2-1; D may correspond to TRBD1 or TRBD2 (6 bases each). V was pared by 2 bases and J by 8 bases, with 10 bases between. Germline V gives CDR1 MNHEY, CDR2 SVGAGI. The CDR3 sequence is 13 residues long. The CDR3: CASSYARGDEQFF. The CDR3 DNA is TGTGCCAGCAGTTACGCGAGGGGGGATGAGCAGTTCTTC.

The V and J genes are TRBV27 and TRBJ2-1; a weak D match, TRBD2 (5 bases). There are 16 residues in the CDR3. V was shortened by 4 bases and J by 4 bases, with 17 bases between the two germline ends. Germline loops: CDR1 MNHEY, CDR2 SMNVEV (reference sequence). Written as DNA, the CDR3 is TGTGCCAGCAGTTGGGTGCGGGCCGGTGGGTACAATGAGCAGTTCTTC. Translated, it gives CASSWVRAGGYNEQFF.